This TCR beta chain derives from a study of graft-versus-host responses after intestinal transplantation. Germline lookup yields CDR1 SGHRS and CDR2 YFSETQ. The CDR3 sequence is 14 residues long. V lost 4 bases to trimming and J lost 4 bases, with 14 bases between them. The count of this clone is one. Only in-frame clones appear in the TCRdb table, and some are missing; sequencing was by immunoSEQ multiplex PCR. Of some 19,000 clones in the sample, under 40% were seen once. J is TRBJ1-1 and V is TRBV5-1, with a weak D call TRBD1 (5 bases). The specimen was alloreactive CD4+ T cells from a mixed lymphocyte reaction culture, collected before transplantation. The sample's subset: CFSE-low proliferating T cells sorted from roughly six-day pre-transplant mixed lymphocyte reaction (GvH or HvG direction). This sequence was found in a human patient who was an organ donor for intestinal transplantation. Written as DNA, the CDR3 is TGCGCCAGCAGCCCGGGGCCCGTAGGCACTGAAGCTTTCTTT. Translated: CASSPGPVGTEAFF.